Only a few counts were recorded for the clone carrying this TCR beta chain. The CDR3 has 12 residues. Losses at the gene ends were 5 bases for V and 7 bases for J; bases not matched to a gene: 3. Germline CDR1 reads KGHDR; CDR2 reads SFDVKD. Authors' data handling: How many nucleated cells were present was estimated from reference gene primer amplification. Repertoires were generated with immunoSEQ multiplex PCR, while TCRdb's copy carries only in-frame clones and drops some. Clonal size and the V and J genes are those of that table, whereas D and trimming came from the DNA. The sample carries some 170,000 clones, 70% to 90% recorded once. These data come from a study of blood T cell repertoires in COVID-19.

The V call is TRBV24-1, the J call TRBJ1-2; TRBD1 matches at 7 bases. The sample was peripheral blood. This receptor was identified in a man aged 35 to 55 with acute or convalescent COVID-19. In DNA, the CDR3 is TGTGCCACCAGTGGGGACAGCCCTGGCTACACCTTC. This codes for CATSGDSPGYTF.